The subject of this entry is one T cell receptor beta chain. What antigen it recognizes has not been identified. Base quality data are lacking; no much larger clone is found one base away. TCR beta chain sequences were generated from genomic DNA using the immunoSEQ assay. The paper's data handling went like this. CDR3 sequences not starting with the conserved framework cysteine at position 104 were manually removed. To get clonality, the normalized Shannon's Diversity Index was subtracted from one, giving values from 0 (maximal diversity) to 1 (oligoclonal). Chi-squared comparison-of-proportions tests were used to check whether the frequency of the same CDR3 differed between samples, for example brain versus blood. Public clonotypes were identified through searches of immuneACCESS, and similarity to known antiviral clonotypes was evaluated with the VDJdb browser. The table comes from immuneACCESS by way of TCRdb, which keeps in-frame sequences with V and J called. Part of the clones is missing from these tables; in studies checked, under half for an unresolved V gene and the rest for unknown reasons. V and J calls and clone size are copied from that table; D and trimming were computed from the DNA. The sample data list hundreds of thousands of clones, and over 90% of these were observed just once. The leading ten clones occupy 5% to 7% of the sample.

This sample was included in a study of brain T cells in children with intractable seizures (dated by TCRdb to about 2021). The study in broad terms: As a first screen for immune gene transcripts, resected brain tissue from roughly 57 pediatric epilepsy surgery cases was run on a NanoString immunology panel. About 70% of the 12 selected surgery cases also had pre-surgery blood sequenced, which left four cases with brain tissue only. The study at large found these results: Sequencing depth differed between pre- and post-surgery blood, so clones missing from the pre-surgery sample may reflect undersampling. Viral specificity was inferred solely from CDR3 sequence similarity, and the HCMV serostatus of the patients was not known.

The germline V gene yields SQVTM for CDR1 and ANQGSEA for CDR2. The CDR3 has 12 amino acids, counting the end cysteine and phenylalanine. The read is trimmed to its CDR3 DNA, 36 bases read in frame from base 1. Here V drops 5 bases and J drops 4 bases, and the junction holds 3 bases not matched to any gene. Interpreted using the paper, the time point label stands for: blood from clinic visit 5 months post-surgery; TSC patient then seizure free. The surgery cases that showed the highest brain T cell transcript signatures were chosen for TCR beta chain sequencing of brain tissue, and of blood when it was available. Before surgery, patients had received at least one anti-epileptic drug. TCR-sequenced patients were children with drug-resistant epilepsy due to tuberous sclerosis complex, focal cortical dysplasia, Rasmussen encephalitis or hemimegalencephaly. Bulk genomic DNA was extracted from unsorted brain tissue and whole blood with the Monarch genomic DNA purification kit.

The TCR comes from a boy under two years old with tuberous sclerosis and intractable seizures. The sequence links TRBV29-1 to TRBJ1-1, and 8 junctional nucleotides match TRBD1. This specimen was peripheral blood, taken roughly 5 months after surgery. The CDR3 is CSVTDRGTEAFF. The sequenced DNA: TGCAGCGTTACTGACAGGGGCACTGAAGCTTTCTTT.